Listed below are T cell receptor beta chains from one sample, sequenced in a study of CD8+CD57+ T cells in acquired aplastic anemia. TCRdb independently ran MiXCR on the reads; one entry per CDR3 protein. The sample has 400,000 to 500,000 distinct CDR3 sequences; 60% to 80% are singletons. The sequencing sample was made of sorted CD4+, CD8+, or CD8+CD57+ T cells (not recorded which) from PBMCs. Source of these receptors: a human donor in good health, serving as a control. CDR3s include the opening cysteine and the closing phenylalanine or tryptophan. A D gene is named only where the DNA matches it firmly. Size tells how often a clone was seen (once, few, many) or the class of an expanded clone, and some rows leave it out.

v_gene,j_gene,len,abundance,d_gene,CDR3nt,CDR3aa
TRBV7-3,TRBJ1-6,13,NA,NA,TGTGCCAGCAGGGGAAGAGCGGGTGCACCCCTCCACTTT,CASRGRAGAPLHF
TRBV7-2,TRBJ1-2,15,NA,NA,NA,CASSLRARDGYTFTF
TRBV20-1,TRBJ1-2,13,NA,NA,TGCAGCGTCGGAGAGACGGTGACCTATGGCTACACCTTC,CSVGETVTYGYTF
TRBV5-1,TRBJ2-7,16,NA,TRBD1,TGCGCCAGCAGCCTGGTCCCGGGACAGGGACACTACGAGCAGTACTTC,CASSLVPGQGHYEQYF
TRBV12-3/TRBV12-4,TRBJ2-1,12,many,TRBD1,TGTGCCAGCAGCCCGACAGGGCGCGAGCAGTTCTTC,CASSPTGREQFF
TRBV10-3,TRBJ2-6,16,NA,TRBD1,TGTGCCACTGCCGGGACAGGGGTAACTGGGGCCAACGTCCTGACTTTC,CATAGTGVTGANVLTF
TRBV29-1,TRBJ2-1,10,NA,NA,TGCAGCGTTGAATACAATGAGCAGTTCTTC,CSVEYNEQFF
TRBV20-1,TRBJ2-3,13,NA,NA,TGCAGTGCTAGAGAGGGGGGCGCTGATTCGCAGTATTTT,CSAREGGADSQYF
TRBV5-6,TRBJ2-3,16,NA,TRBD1,TGTGCCAGCAGTGAGACAGGGCTAGTGGGGGAGGATACGCAGTATTTT,CASSETGLVGEDTQYF
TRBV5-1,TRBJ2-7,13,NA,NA,TGTGCCAGCAGCTTGGATGGGCCCTGGACGCAGTACTTC,CASSLDGPWTQYF
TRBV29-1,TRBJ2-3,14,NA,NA,TGCAGTGCTGTCTCATGGTCGAGCACAGATACGCAGTATTTT,CSAVSWSSTDTQYF
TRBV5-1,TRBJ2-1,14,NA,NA,TGCGCCAGCAGCTTGGACGGGAGCCTGAATGAGCAGTTCTTC,CASSLDGSLNEQFF
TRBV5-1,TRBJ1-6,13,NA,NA,TGCGCCAGCAGCTACAGCTATAATTCACCCCTCCACTTT,CASSYSYNSPLHF
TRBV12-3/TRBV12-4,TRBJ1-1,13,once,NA,TGTGCCAGCAGTGAAAAGGGTCGGACTGAAGCTTTCTTT,CASSEKGRTEAFF
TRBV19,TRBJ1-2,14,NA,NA,TGTGCCAGTGGCGAAGCAGGTTCTAACTATGACTACACCTTC,CASGEAGSNYDYTF
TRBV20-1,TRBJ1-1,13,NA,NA,TGCAGCGCTAAAGAGCCGCTGGCCACTGAAGCTTTCTTT,CSAKEPLATEAFF
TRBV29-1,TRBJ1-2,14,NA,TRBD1,TGCAGCGTTGAGGACAGGGGGCAAAACTATGGCTACACCTTC,CSVEDRGQNYGYTF
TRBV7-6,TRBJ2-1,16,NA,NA,TGTGCCAGCAGCTTTGGGGTCCCGAGCTCCTACAATGAGCAGTTCTTC,CASSFGVPSSYNEQFF
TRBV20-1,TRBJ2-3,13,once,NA,TGCAGTGCCGCGGGACGTTCTATGGCTACGCAGTATTTT,CSAAGRSMATQYF
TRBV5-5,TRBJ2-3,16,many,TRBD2,TGTGCCAGCAGCTTGGTCGCGGGGGGCAAGACAGATACGCAGTATTTT,CASSLVAGGKTDTQYF
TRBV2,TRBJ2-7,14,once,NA,TGTGCCAGCAGTTTAGTCGGGCTAAAAGACTCGCCCTACTTC,CASSLVGLKDSPYF